This record concerns one T cell receptor (beta chain) sequence. The target antigen is unknown. Unique molecular identifiers were incorporated when the TCRbeta library was constructed. A single record per CDR3 protein comes from TCRdb applying MiXCR to the PCR reads. The data hold about 350,000 distinct CDR3 sequences, with 15% to 20% observed a single time. This specimen belongs to a study of T-cell reconstitution after alpha-beta-depleted transplantation in children. J gave up 7 bases and V 2 bases, and 6 bases lay outside the gene matches. Germline CDR1 reads DFQATT; CDR2 reads SNEGSKA (reference sequence). The CDR3 runs to 14 residues. Study observations and caveats: T-cell counts and diversity at one year post-transplant came mainly from newly produced T cells. Approximately two months post-transplant, alpha-beta T cells reportedly originated from several hundred expanded graft clones. The study traced high day-60 TCRbeta diversity in some patients to surviving recipient T cells and thymic progenitors.

This rearrangement joins TRBV20-1 to TRBJ2-2; TRBD2 matches 8 bases. The sample was PBMCs, mostly from graft donor cells, taken 360 days after TCRalphabeta/CD19-depleted stem cell transplant. This clonotype was obtained from a male patient aged 2 to 9 who had a stem cell transplant for acute lymphoblastic leukemia, so the T cells may come from the graft donor. The DNA of the CDR3 is TGCAGTGCTAGACTCGGGACTAGTAACGGGGAGCTGTTTTTT. Protein sequence: CSARLGTSNGELFF.